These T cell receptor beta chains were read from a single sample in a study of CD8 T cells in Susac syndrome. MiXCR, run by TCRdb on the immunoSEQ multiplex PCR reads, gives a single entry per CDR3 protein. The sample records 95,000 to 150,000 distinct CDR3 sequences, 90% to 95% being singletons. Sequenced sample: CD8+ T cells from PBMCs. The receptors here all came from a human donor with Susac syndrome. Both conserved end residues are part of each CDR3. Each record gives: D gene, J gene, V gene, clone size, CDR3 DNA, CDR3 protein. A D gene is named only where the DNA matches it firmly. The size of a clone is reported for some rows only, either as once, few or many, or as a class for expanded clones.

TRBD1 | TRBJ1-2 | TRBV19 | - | TGTGCCAGTAGTATCGGGACAGGGGGCGGTTATGGCTACACCTTC | CASSIGTGGGYGYTF
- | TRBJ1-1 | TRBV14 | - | TGTGCCAGCAGCCAAGGGGGGGCTTTGAACACTGAAGCTTTCTTT | CASSQGGALNTEAFF
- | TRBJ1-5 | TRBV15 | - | TGTGCCACCAGCAGAGATCTTGGACAGATAATCAGCCCCCAGCATTTT | CATSRDLGQIISPQHF
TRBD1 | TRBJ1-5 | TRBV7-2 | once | TGTGCCAGCAGCTTAAGGAGACAGGGGGATCAGCCCCAGCATTTT | CASSLRRQGDQPQHF
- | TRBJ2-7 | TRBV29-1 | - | TGCAGCGTTGCTTACCGGGCTCCCGGCGAGCAGTACTTC | CSVAYRAPGEQYF
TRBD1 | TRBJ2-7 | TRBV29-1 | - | TGCAGCGTCTTTGGGACAGAGCCCTACGAGCAGTACTTC | CSVFGTEPYEQYF
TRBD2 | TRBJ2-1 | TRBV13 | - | TGTGCCAGCAGTGTTAGCGGGGGCACTAGGGATGAGCAGTTCTTC | CASSVSGGTRDEQFF
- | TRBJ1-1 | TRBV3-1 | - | TGTGCCAGCAGCCCTCTAACATGGAACACTGAAGCTTTCTTT | CASSPLTWNTEAFF
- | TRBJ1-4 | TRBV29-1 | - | TGCAGCGTTCCCCGGGAAGGCAGTGAAAAACTGTTTTTT | CSVPREGSEKLFF
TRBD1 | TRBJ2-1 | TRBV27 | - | TGTGCCAGCAGCCGACCCGGGACAGGGTCCAACAATGAGCAGTTCTTC | CASSRPGTGSNNEQFF
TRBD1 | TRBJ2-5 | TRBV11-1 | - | TGTGCCAGCAGCTCCCTCACAGGGGGTAACGAAGAGACCCAGTACTTC | CASSSLTGGNEETQYF
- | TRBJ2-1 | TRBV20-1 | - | TGCAGTGCTAGAGGGTCTGACTACAATGAGCAGTTCTTC | CSARGSDYNEQFF
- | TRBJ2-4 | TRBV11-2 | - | TGTGCCAGCAGCTTAGACTGGCAGGGGACCTTAGGCAAAAACATTCAGTACTTC | CASSLDWQGTLGKNIQYF
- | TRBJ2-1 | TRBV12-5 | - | TGTGCTAGTGGACCCTATCAGTTCTTC | CASGPYQFF
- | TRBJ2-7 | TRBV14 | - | TGTGCCAGCAGCCAACCGGGACATAACTACGAGCAGTACTTC | CASSQPGHNYEQYF
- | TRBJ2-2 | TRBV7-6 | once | TGTGCCAGCAGGCGACTATCGGGCGGCGCCGGGGAGCTGTTTTTT | CASRRLSGGAGELFF
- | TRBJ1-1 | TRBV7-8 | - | TGTGCCAGCAGCTTTTTGGTGAACACTGAAGCTTTCTTT | CASSFLVNTEAFF
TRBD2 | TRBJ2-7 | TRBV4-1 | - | TGCGCCAGCAGCCAAGCAGGCGGGAGCGAGCAGTACTTC | CASSQAGGSEQYF
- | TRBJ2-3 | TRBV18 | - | TGTGCCAGCTCATCTACTAGCAGGGCGGAAGATACGCAGTATTTT | CASSSTSRAEDTQYF
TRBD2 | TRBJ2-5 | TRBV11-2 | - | TGTGCCAGCAGCTTACTAGCGGGGCTCCACTCGGAGACCCAGTACTTC | CASSLLAGLHSETQYF
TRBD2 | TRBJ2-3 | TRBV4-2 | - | TGTGCCAGCAGCCAGGCACTAGCGGGGACGCAGTATTTT | CASSQALAGTQYF
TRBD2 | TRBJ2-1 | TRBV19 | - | TGTGCCAGTAGTATTGGACTAGGTTCGACGAATGAGCAGTTCTTC | CASSIGLGSTNEQFF